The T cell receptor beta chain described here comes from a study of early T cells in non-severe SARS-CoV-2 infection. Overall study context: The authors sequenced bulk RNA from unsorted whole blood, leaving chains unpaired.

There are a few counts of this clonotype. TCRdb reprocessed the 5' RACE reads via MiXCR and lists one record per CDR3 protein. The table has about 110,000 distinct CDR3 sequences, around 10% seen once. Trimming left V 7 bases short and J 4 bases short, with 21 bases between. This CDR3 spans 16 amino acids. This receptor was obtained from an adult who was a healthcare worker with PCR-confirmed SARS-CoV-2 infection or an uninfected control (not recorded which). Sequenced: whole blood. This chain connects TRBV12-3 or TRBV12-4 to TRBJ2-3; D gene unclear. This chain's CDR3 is CASTLYGLRPADTQYF. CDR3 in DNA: TGTGCCAGCACCCTATACGGGCTCCGCCCCGCAGATACGCAGTATTTT.